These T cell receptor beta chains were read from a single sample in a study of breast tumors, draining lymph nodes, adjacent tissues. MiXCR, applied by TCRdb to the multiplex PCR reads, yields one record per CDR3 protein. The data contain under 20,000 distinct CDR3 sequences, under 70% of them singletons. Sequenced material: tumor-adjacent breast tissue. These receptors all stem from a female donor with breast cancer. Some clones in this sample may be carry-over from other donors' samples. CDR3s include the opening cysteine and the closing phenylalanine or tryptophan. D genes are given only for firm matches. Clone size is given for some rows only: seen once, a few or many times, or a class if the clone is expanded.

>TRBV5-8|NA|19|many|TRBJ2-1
CASSLGGVYTTTTNNEQFF
TGTGCCAGCAGCTTGGGGGGAGTTTACACTACCACCACGAACAATGAGCAGTTCTTC
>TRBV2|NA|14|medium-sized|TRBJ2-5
CASSSTGGGGTQYF
TGTGCCAGCAGTTCCACAGGGGGAGGGGGGACCCAGTACTTC
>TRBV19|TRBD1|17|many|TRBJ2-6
CATRPGTGMKGANVLTF
TGTGCCACTCGTCCCGGGACAGGAATGAAAGGGGCCAACGTCCTGACTTTC
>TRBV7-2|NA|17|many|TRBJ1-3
CASSLENLGGRGNPIYF
TGTGCCAGCAGCTTAGAGAATTTGGGGGGAAGAGGAAACCCCATATATTTT
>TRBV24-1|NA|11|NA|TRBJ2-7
CATSDLGVQYF
TGTGCCACCAGTGATTTGGGGGTGCAGTACTTC
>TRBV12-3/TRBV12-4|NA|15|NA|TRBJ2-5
CASSSDRRSQETQYF
TGTGCCAGCAGTAGCGACAGACGCTCCCAAGAGACCCAGTACTTC
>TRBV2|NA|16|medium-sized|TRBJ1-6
CASRDPGDSYNSPLHF
TGTGCCAGCAGGGACCCAGGGGACTCCTATAATTCACCCCTCCACTTT
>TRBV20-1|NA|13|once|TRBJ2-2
CSALGANTGELFF
TGCAGTGCTCTTGGCGCAAACACCGGGGAGCTGTTTTTT
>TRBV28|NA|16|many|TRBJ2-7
CASSSLGQSGAYEQYF
TGTGCCAGCAGTTCCCTCGGACAGTCGGGGGCCTACGAGCAGTACTTC
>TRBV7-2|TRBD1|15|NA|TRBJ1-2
CASSFWTGGTDGYPF
TGTGCCAGCAGCTTCTGGACAGGGGGAACCGATGGCTACCCCTTC
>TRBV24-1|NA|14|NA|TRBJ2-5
CATSDSLDGETQYF
TGTGCCACCAGTGACTCCTTGGATGGGGAGACCCAGTACTTC
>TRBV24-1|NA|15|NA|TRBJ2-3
CATSDPGEPTDTQYF
TGTGCCACCAGTGACCCCGGAGAGCCCACAGATACGCAGTATTTT
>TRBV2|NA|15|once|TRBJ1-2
CASSEQSTGAISYTF
TGTGCCAGCAGTGAACAGTCGACTGGGGCTATAAGCTACACCTTC
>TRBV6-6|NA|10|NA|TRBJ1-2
CASRGQGYTF
TGTGCCAGCAGAGGGCAGGGCTACACCTTC
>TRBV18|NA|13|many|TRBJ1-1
CASSLSDGLEAFF
TGTGCCAGCTCACTATCGGATGGGCTGGAAGCTTTCTTT
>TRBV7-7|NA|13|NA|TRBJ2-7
CASSLTVASEQYF
TGTGCTAGCAGCTTGACGGTAGCGAGCGAGCAGTACTTC
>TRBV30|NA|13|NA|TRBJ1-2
CAWSVRVLNGYTF
TGTGCCTGGAGTGTAAGGGTTTTAAATGGCTACACCTTC
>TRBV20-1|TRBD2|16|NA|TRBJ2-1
CSARPGLAGGRNEQFF
TGCAGTGCGCGACCGGGACTAGCGGGAGGGCGGAATGAGCAGTTCTTC
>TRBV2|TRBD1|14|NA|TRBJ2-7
CASRQQGDSYEQYF
TGTGCCAGCAGACAACAGGGGGACTCCTACGAGCAGTACTTC
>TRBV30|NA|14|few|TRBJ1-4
CAWSGRPFNEKLSF
TGTGCCTGGAGTGGACGACCCTTCAATGAAAAACTGTCTTTT
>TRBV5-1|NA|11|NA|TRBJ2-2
CVSSTAGELFF
TGCGTCAGCAGCACAGCAGGGGAGCTGTTTTTT
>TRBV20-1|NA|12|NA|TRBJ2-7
CSAPGPSYEQYF
TGCAGTGCTCCGGGACCGAGCTACGAGCAGTACTTC
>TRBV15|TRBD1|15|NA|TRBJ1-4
CATSSGTGGFEKLFF
TGTGCCACTAGCAGTGGGACAGGGGGATTTGAAAAACTGTTTTTT
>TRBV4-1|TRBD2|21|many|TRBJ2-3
CASSQDPPGLAGVDPTDTQYF
TGCGCCAGCAGCCAAGATCCACCGGGACTAGCGGGAGTGGACCCCACAGATACGCAGTATTTT
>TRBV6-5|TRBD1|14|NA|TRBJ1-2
CASSYLGQNYGYTF
TGTGCCAGTAGTTACTTGGGACAGAACTATGGCTACACCTTC
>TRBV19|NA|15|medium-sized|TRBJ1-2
CATNFQVNFNYGYTF
TGTGCCACAAATTTTCAGGTGAACTTTAACTATGGCTACACCTTC
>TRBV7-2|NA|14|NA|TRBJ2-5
CASSSGGASDGQYF
TGTGCCAGCAGCTCAGGCGGGGCCTCGGATGGCCAGTACTTC
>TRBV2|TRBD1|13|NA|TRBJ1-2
CASILQGGYGYTF
TGTGCCAGCATATTACAGGGGGGCTATGGCTACACCTTC
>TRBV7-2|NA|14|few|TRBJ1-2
CASSHYEGNYGYTF
TGTGCCAGCAGTCATTATGAGGGGAACTATGGCTACACCTTC
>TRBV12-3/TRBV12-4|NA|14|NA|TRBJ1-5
CASSLMGTNQPQHF
TGTGCCAGCAGTTTAATGGGGACCAATCAGCCCCAGCATTTT
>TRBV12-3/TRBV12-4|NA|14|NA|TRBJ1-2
CASSLGTYSYGYTF
TGTGCCAGCAGTTTAGGGACCTATTCGTATGGCTACACCTTC
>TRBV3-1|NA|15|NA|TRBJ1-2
CASSQDLGYSYGYTF
TGTGCCAGCAGCCAAGATCTGGGTTACAGCTATGGCTACACCTTC
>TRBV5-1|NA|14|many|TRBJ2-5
CASSLPGAEDTQYF
TGCGCCAGCAGCTTACCCGGGGCGGAAGACACCCAGTACTTC
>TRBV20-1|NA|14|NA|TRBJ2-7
CSAVSGSDAYEQYF
TGCAGTGCAGTATCCGGGAGCGACGCCTACGAGCAGTACTTC
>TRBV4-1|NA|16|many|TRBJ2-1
CASSQYIQGSYNEQFF
TGCGCCAGCAGCCAATATATACAGGGTTCATACAATGAGCAGTTCTTC
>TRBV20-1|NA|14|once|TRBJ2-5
CSARPRGEPTTQYF
TGCAGTGCTAGACCCCGAGGGGAACCAACAACCCAGTACTTC
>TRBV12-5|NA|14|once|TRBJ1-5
CASSPQGSNQPQHF
TGTGCTAGTAGCCCCCAGGGTAGCAATCAGCCCCAGCATTTT
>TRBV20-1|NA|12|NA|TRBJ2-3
CSARLSTDTQYF
TGCAGTGCTAGACTCTCCACAGATACGCAGTATTTT
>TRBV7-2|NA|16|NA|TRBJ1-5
CASSAGHQYSNQPQHF
TGTGCCAGCAGTGCGGGACACCAATATAGCAATCAGCCCCAGCATTTT
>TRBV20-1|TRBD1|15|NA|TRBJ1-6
CSARERQGADSPLHF
TGCAGTGCTAGAGAGAGACAGGGGGCCGATTCACCCCTCCACTTT
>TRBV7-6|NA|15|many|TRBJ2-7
CASSLGPGAAYEQYF
TGTGCCAGCAGCTTAGGCCCGGGAGCCGCCTACGAGCAGTACTTC
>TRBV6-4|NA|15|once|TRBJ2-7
CASSDSGGWSYEQYF
TGTGCCAGCAGTGACTCGGGGGGCTGGAGCTACGAGCAGTACTTC
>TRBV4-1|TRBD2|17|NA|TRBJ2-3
CGARDPLTSGRTDTQYF
TGCGGTGCTAGAGATCCCCTGACTAGCGGGAGAACAGATACGCAGTATTTT
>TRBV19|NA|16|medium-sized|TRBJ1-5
CASSTSTGTGSQPQHF
TGTGCCAGTAGTACCTCGACAGGAACCGGGAGTCAGCCCCAGCATTTT
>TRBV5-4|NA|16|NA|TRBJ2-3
CASGPSTRLFTDTQYF
TGTGCCAGCGGCCCCTCGACGCGGCTCTTCACAGATACGCAGTATTTT
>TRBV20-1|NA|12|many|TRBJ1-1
CSAGGQNTEAFF
TGCAGTGCCGGGGGCCAGAACACTGAAGCTTTCTTT
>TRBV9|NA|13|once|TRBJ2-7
CASSVDSFREQYF
TGTGCCAGCAGCGTAGACTCTTTCCGCGAGCAGTACTTC
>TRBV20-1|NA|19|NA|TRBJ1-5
CSARDRLAPSPGGNQPQHF
TGCAGTGCTAGAGATAGACTAGCGCCCTCTCCCGGGGGCAATCAGCCCCAGCATTTT
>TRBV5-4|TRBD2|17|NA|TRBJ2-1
CASSKTSGTSSYNEQFF
TGTGCCAGCAGCAAGACTAGCGGTACGAGCTCCTACAATGAGCAGTTCTTC
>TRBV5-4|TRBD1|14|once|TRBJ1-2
CASSSGQGQNGYTF
TGTGCCAGCAGCTCGGGACAGGGGCAGAATGGCTACACCTTC
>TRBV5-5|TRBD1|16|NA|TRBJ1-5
CASSLGGQGGGQPQHF
TGTGCCAGCAGCTTGGGGGGACAGGGGGGAGGTCAGCCCCAGCATTTT
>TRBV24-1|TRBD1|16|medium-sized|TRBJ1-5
CATRTGQGNSNQPQHF
TGTGCCACCAGGACCGGACAGGGAAATAGCAATCAGCCCCAGCATTTT